This T cell receptor (beta chain) stems from a study of T cell repertoires in cytomegalovirus infection. Trimming removed 4 bases from V and 6 bases from J, with 6 bases in between. The CDR3 runs to 10 residues. Germline CDR1 is SQVTM and CDR2 is ANQGSEA. TCRdb analysed the reads with MiXCR anew, one entry per CDR3 protein. This sample has a few hundred thousand distinct CDR3 sequences, with more than 8% found just once. This clonotype has more than one count but fewer than ten. This sequence originates from a human donor in good health (CMV status not recorded). Some clones in this sample may be carry-over from other donors' samples. Sample: PBMCs. The chain uses TRBV29-1 and TRBJ1-2; D is ambiguous. The CDR3 loop is CSVVGNGYTF. The DNA for the CDR3 is TGCAGCGTTGTAGGGAATGGCTACACCTTC.